This TCR beta chain was captured in a study of CD8 T cells in ankylosing spondylitis. General study points: The authors reported significant enrichment of disease-linked clones in matched ankylosing spondylitis synovial fluid. Seemingly distinctive of ankylosing spondylitis blood was a TCR beta motif formed by eight highly homologous variants. As for the disease-linked clones, they showed a CD8+ phenotype and occurred at relatively low frequencies in peripheral blood.

The CDR3 length is 11 residues. CDR1 is DFQATT, CDR2 SNEGSKA, per germline (reference sequence). The table lists this clonotype with many counts. As yet, its antigen is unknown. TCRdb independently ran MiXCR on the 5' RACE reads; one entry per CDR3 protein. The repertoire consists of more than 500,000 distinct CDR3 sequences, with about 5.7% occurring once and the leading ten covering around 3.5%. Material for sequencing was blood, either unsorted or a sorted T cell fraction (not recorded which). The chain employs TRBV20-1 and TRBJ2-5, with D perhaps matching TRBD2 (6 bases). The sequence was obtained from a male donor with ankylosing spondylitis. The CDR3 DNA reads as TGCAGGGCGGGGCAGTTCGTGACCCAGTACTTC. Residues: CRAGQFVTQYF.